The T cell receptor beta chain under discussion was sequenced for a study of shared clonotypes between healthy human individuals. TCRdb's copy holds only in-frame clones and misses some; the assay was immunoSEQ multiplex PCR. Of about 960,000 clones in the sample, approximately 80% were seen once. J gave up 9 bases and V 3 bases, and 10 bases lay outside the gene matches. The CDR3 has 14 residues. The germline V gene encodes CDR1 SNHLY and CDR2 FYNNEI. The chain links TRBV2 to TRBJ2-7; 8 positions match TRBD2. The clonotype was recovered from a man aged 18 to 29 in good health. The source material was memory CD4+ T cells sorted from blood. This sample's subset: CD45RA-negative fraction. CDR3 DNA sequence: TGTGCCAGCAGTGATAGCACTAGCGGTCAAGGGCAGTACTTC. Translation gives CASSDSTSGQGQYF.